This T cell receptor (beta chain) was identified in a study of T cells in Graves' hyperthyroidism and ophthalmopathy (dated by TCRdb to about 2019). Background on the whole study: Peripheral blood samples were taken at initial diagnosis, before any treatment was given. In roughly six Graves' hyperthyroidism patients, the study also compared T-cell repertoires from thyroid tissue with T-cell repertoires from blood. Following sampling, methimazole starting at 30 mg daily was given to hyperthyroidism patients, and high-dose intravenous methylprednisolone was given to ophthalmopathy patients. An independent validation cohort of some 18 hyperthyroidism patients and some 15 patients who later progressed to ophthalmopathy tested prospective prediction of ophthalmopathy. According to the paper, TCR Vbeta CDR3 sequencing was carried out on roughly 130 peripheral blood samples, which came from under 50 ophthalmopathy, 75 or so hyperthyroidism and roughly 17 progressor patients. For training and testing, the roughly 93 patients in the discovery cohort were randomly divided in a 7:3 ratio. To identify distinguishing TCR V-J signatures, a discovery cohort of around 100 patients was used, comprising 43 with Graves' ophthalmopathy and 57 with stable Graves' hyperthyroidism. Overall study outcomes, separate from this receptor: Most expanded thyroid clonotypes (frequency above 0.001) were also found in blood, which suggests that blood repertoires may mirror thyroid immune responses. A model built on a 13 V-J signature distinguished ophthalmopathy from stable hyperthyroidism, reaching roughly 88% sensitivity and under 84% specificity in cross-validation and 80%/75% in testing. Sample size was not statistically predetermined, and investigators were not blinded to group allocation. In validation, progression to ophthalmopathy was predicted by the model with 70.59% sensitivity and 72% to 85% specificity, a median of about 6.4 months before onset.

Ophthalmopathy patients had moderately to severely active disease, with a Clinical Activity Score of 3 or more, a NOSPECS grade of 4 or more, and a disease duration of less than 3 months. The study excluded patients with uncontrolled infections, other autoimmune diseases, pregnancy or lactation. Diagnoses were based on clinical symptoms, serum thyroxine and TRAb, thyroid ultrasound and orbital computed tomography. Ficoll-Paque density gradient centrifugation was used to isolate PBMCs from 8 to 10 ml of fresh peripheral blood. Total RNA was extracted using Trizol reagent, and RNA quality was assessed on an Agilent 2100 Bioanalyzer. Per the germline V gene, KGHDR is the CDR1 and SFDVKD is the CDR2. The CDR3 covers 15 residues, taking in both the cysteine and the phenylalanine. Solely the CDR3 DNA is kept, with 45 bases framed from the first base. The germline V end is reduced by 0 bases and the J end by 3 bases; junction bases left unmatched: 2.

The TCR beta CDR3 regions were amplified from RNA transcripts. The first round of RT-PCR for the TCR CDR3 was performed with the HTBI primer set and the Qiagen OneStep RT-PCR kit. A second multiplex PCR round built the libraries, followed by size selection and purification. Libraries were sequenced paired-end with 100 bp reads on an Illumina HiSeq2000. The authors' pipeline ran thus. Raw data were processed with SOAPnuke, discarding reads with adapters, uncalled bases, mean Phred below 15, or no exact constant-primer or identifier match. COPE v1.2.5 was used to merge high-quality paired reads, and clonotypes were defined as unique nucleotide sequences. MiTCR v1.1 was used to align the clonotypes against IMGT TRBV, TRBD and TRBJ reference segments. Analysis was restricted to V-J combinations with a frequency above 0.0001, which covered 98% to 99.2% of repertoires. The TCS score was defined as F50 (clonal expansion) divided by E x V (chaos), with BLOSUM62-based TCRdist calculated between CDR3 peptides within each V-J. Welch's t-statistics and random forest reduced roughly 500 V-J features to about 12, which were used in a naive Bayes classifier (R e1071). The raw public data were reprocessed by TCRdb itself: fastp quality trimming at Q25, MiXCR clonotype calling, in-frame beta chains only. Here each entry gathers all rows of one CDR3 protein and keeps the most common genes and DNA. The V and J calls were not made by the authors but by TCRdb's processing. The table for this sample lists around 600,000 distinct CDR3 sequences; more than 13% of them were counted only once. The top ten clones comprise approximately 6.4% of the sample.

Comments on this clonotype: Its binding antigen is unknown. No base quality values were provided; no much bigger clone lies one nucleotide off.

The sample taken for sequencing was blood. This clonotype was obtained from a woman aged 18-29 years with Graves' ophthalmopathy. The sequence joins TRBV24-1 to TRBJ2-3; TRBD2 aligns with 7 central bases. The DNA reads as follows: TGTGCCACCAGTGATTTGGTCGGGAGGACAGATACGCAGTATTTT. It codes for CATSDLVGRTDTQYF.